A single sample is the source of the 25 T cell receptor beta chains below, sequenced in a study of T-cell memory formation after mild COVID-19. TCRdb ran MiXCR on the 5' RACE reads and lists one entry per CDR3 protein. The sample has over 30,000 distinct CDR3 sequences; around 10% are singletons. Sequencing used PBMCs or a T cell subset sorted from them (not recorded which). Receptors were obtained from a young man who had mild COVID-19 (a few samples of this study predate the infection). Cell type and time point are not known.

This clonotype was observed at least ten times. The V call is TRBV3-2, the J call TRBJ2-4; the table's D call, TRBD1, was not checked against the DNA. TRBV3-2 is tagged as a pseudogene. The CDR3 consists of 17 residues. This CDR3 is CASSQEQGRQGKNIQYF. In DNA, the CDR3 is TGTGCCAGCAGCCAAGAGCAGGGAAGACAGGGGAAAAACATTCAGTACTTC.

In this sample, this clonotype turned up many times. The chain has TRBV5-1 and TRBJ2-3; 10 bases fit TRBD2. Germline V gene data show CDR1 as SGHRS and CDR2 as YFSETQ. The CDR3 has 22 amino acids. V gave up 0 bases and J gave up 0 bases; unmatched junction bases: 19. CDR3 sequence (DNA): TGCGCCAGCAGCTTGGCCCGCACTAGCGGGGCCCCCTTACCTTCTAGCACAGATACGCAGTATTTT. This encodes CASSLARTSGAPLPSSTDTQYF.

The rearrangement links TRBV20-1 to TRBJ2-7; D is tentatively TRBD1 or TRBD2 (6 bases each). The CDR3 contains 13 residues. Trimming removed 5 bases from V and 1 base from J, with 12 bases in between. Germline V gene sequence: CDR1 DFQATT, CDR2 SNEGSKA (reference sequence). The DNA for the CDR3 is TGCAGTGCTTCACGGGGGCTTTCCTACGAGCAGTACTTC. Residues: CSASRGLSYEQYF.

The table lists this clonotype with many counts. V gene TRBV20-1 combines with J gene TRBJ1-2; the match to TRBD1 covers 10 bases. The germline CDR1 and CDR2 sequences are DFQATT and SNEGSKA (reference sequence). The ends lost 4 bases at V and 4 bases at J; junction bases unmatched: 3. The CDR3 consists of 13 residues. The CDR3 is CSATGTGAYGYTF. The CDR3 DNA is TGCAGTGCTACGGGGACAGGGGCCTATGGCTACACCTTC.

This clonotype was observed many times. The rearrangement links TRBV4-3 to TRBJ2-1; no firm D call. The CDR3 length is 14 residues. Germline V lookup: CDR1 LGHNA, CDR2 YSLEER. Trimming stripped 0 bases from V and 6 bases from J, with 9 bases between. The CDR3 region is CASSQERTGNEQFF. The CDR3 DNA sequence: TGCGCCAGCAGCCAAGAGCGGACGGGCAATGAGCAGTTCTTC.

In this sample, this clonotype turned up many times. This rearrangement joins TRBV5-1 to TRBJ1-4; TRBD1 matches 9 bases. Per germline, CDR1 SGHRS and CDR2 YFSETQ. This CDR3 contains 16 residues. J gave up 7 bases and V 0 bases, and 7 bases lay outside the gene matches. CDR3 sequence: CASSLGDRGSGEKLFF. CDR3 nucleotides: TGCGCCAGCAGCTTGGGAGACAGGGGGTCTGGTGAAAAACTGTTTTTT. Based on the CDR3 plus reference TRBV5-1 and TRBJ1-4, the full variable domain is KAGVTQTPRYLIKTRGQQVTLSCSPISGHRSVSWYQQTPGQGLQFLFEYFSETQRNKGNFPGRFSGRQFSNSRSEMNVSTLELGDSALYLCASSLGDRGSGEKLFFGSGTQLSVL.

This clonotype was picked up many times. This chain links TRBV27 with TRBJ1-2; D not resolved. The V end was cut by 10 bases, the J end by 7 bases, with 25 bases between. CDR1 MNHEY and CDR2 SMNVEV come from the germline V gene (reference sequence). This CDR3 region has 15 residues. CDR3 amino acids: CATSPAGLSSPGYTF. CDR3 DNA: TGTGCCACCTCTCCCGCAGGCTTGAGTTCCCCTGGCTACACCTTC.

This clonotype was found many times. V is TRBV4-3 and J is TRBJ1-2, with TRBD1 matching 8 bases. In germline, CDR1 is LGHNA, CDR2 YSLEER. The CDR3 runs to 14 residues. V was clipped by 3 bases and J by 8 bases; unmatched bases: 8. CDR3 bases: TGCGCCAGCAGCCAGGACAGGCCAGGGGGCGGCTACACCTTC. It codes for CASSQDRPGGGYTF.

The table lists this clonotype with a few counts. The genes are TRBV5-1 and TRBJ2-5; 8 bases fit TRBD2. Germline CDR1 SGHRS, CDR2 YFSETQ. J was trimmed by 3 bases and V by 3 bases; bases with no gene match: 10. CDR3 size: 16 residues. The CDR3 DNA is TGCGCCAGCAGCTGGGGGAACTGGACTAGCAAAGAGACCCAGTACTTC. Translating gives CASSWGNWTSKETQYF.

In its sample, this clonotype was seen many times. The V gene is TRBV28, the J gene TRBJ2-1, with unresolved D. Per germline, CDR1 MDHEN and CDR2 SYDVKM. The CDR3 contains 14 residues. The V end was cut by 3 bases, the J end by 5 bases, with 11 bases between. CDR3 nucleotides: TGTGCCAGCAGTTTGTCGTGGCCAAACAATGAGCAGTTCTTC. This encodes CASSLSWPNNEQFF.

This clonotype appeared many times. The chain uses TRBV5-1 and TRBJ2-3; unclear D gene. The V gene lost 4 bases and the J gene lost 2 bases, with 17 bases spanning the gap. CDR1 and CDR2 (germline): SGHRS, YFSETQ. The CDR3 runs 16 residues. The CDR3 region is CASSLDGLSFTDTQYF. The CDR3 nucleotides read TGCGCCAGCAGCCTGGACGGATTGTCATTCACAGATACGCAGTATTTT. The entire variable domain, with the rest obtained from reference TRBV5-1 and TRBJ2-3, is as follows: KAGVTQTPRYLIKTRGQQVTLSCSPISGHRSVSWYQQTPGQGLQFLFEYFSETQRNKGNFPGRFSGRQFSNSRSEMNVSTLELGDSALYLCASSLDGLSFTDTQYFGPGTRLTVL.

The chain is built from TRBV5-4 and TRBJ1-1, with TRBD1 matching over 7 bases. CDR3 length equals 14 residues. With 5 bases clipped from V and 0 bases from J, the junction kept 4 bases outside the gene matches. Germline V gene sequence: CDR1 SGHNT, CDR2 YYREEE (reference sequence). CDR3 region: CASRRDRLNTEAFF. The CDR3 nucleotides read TGTGCCAGCAGGAGGGACAGATTGAACACTGAAGCTTTCTTT.

This clonotype was picked up many times. The rearrangement uses TRBV12-3 or TRBV12-4 and TRBJ1-2; D is unresolved. With 0 bases removed from V and 6 bases from J, the gap between germline ends came to 11 bases. The CDR3 consists of 14 residues. CDR3 sequence (DNA): TGTGCCAGCAGTTTAGCGCATGTCCCGGATGGCTACACCTTC. Encoded protein: CASSLAHVPDGYTF.

Many counts were recorded for this clonotype. V and J are TRBV6-5 and TRBJ2-3; 9 nucleotides match TRBD2. The germline gives CDR1 MNHEY, CDR2 SVGAGI. The length of the CDR3 is 15 residues. Trimming took 2 bases from V and 5 from J; bases not matched to a gene: 5. The CDR3 sequence is CASSYMAGGLDTQYF. In DNA, the CDR3 is TGTGCCAGCAGTTACATGGCGGGGGGGCTAGATACGCAGTATTTT.

This clonotype has a count of ten or more. The chain combines TRBV7-3 with TRBJ1-5; D is ambiguous. The ends were cut back, 2 bases at V and 5 bases at J, with 4 bases in the middle. The V gene's germline CDR1 is SGHTA and CDR2 FQGTGA. The CDR3 contains 12 residues. The CDR3 here is CASSLAYQPQHF. The CDR3 DNA reads as TGTGCCAGCAGCTTAGCCTATCAGCCCCAGCATTTT. The whole variable domain, filled in from reference TRBV7-3 and TRBJ1-5, reads GAGVSQTPSNKVTEKGKYVELRCDPISGHTALYWYRQSLGQGPEFLIYFQGTGAADDSGLPNDRFFAVRPEGSVSTLKIQRTERGDSAVYLCASSLAYQPQHFGDGTRLSIL.

Ten or more counts support this clonotype. The chain has TRBV20-1 and TRBJ1-6; no firm D call. Per germline, CDR1 DFQATT and CDR2 SNEGSKA (reference sequence). The CDR3 has 15 residues. The V gene lost 5 bases and the J gene lost 0 bases, with 11 bases spanning the gap. The DNA of the CDR3 is TGCAGTGCTCCCGACCGGAGCTCCTATAATTCACCCCTCCACTTT. This sequence encodes CSAPDRSSYNSPLHF.

V usage is TRBV6-5 and J usage is TRBJ2-7; 9 nucleotides agree with TRBD1. Germline V gene lookup returns CDR1 MNHEY and CDR2 SVGAGI. Trimming took 5 bases from V and 7 from J; bases not matched to a gene: 9. This CDR3 contains 14 residues. CDR3 coding DNA: TGTGCCAGCAGTCCGGGACAGGGAGTGGGAGAGCAGTACGTC. This translates into CASSPGQGVGEQYV.

The J gene is TRBJ1-1, the V gene TRBV6-5; D gene ambiguous. The CDR3 contains 14 residues. V was shortened by 6 bases and J by 4 bases, with 15 bases between the two germline ends. Germline V lookup: CDR1 MNHEY, CDR2 SVGAGI. The CDR3 DNA sequence: TGTGCCAGCAGAAAGCCGGGGTCGAGCACTGAAGCTTTCTTT. It translates to CASRKPGSSTEAFF.

There are many counts of this clonotype. V and J are TRBV4-2 and TRBJ2-7; D is ambiguous. With 0 bases removed from V and 1 base from J, the gap between germline ends came to 16 bases. This CDR3 region has 17 residues. The germline V gene encodes CDR1 LGHNA and CDR2 YNFKEQ. In nucleotides, the CDR3 is TGTGCCAGCAGCCAAGAATACGCACCCTCTCTTTCCTACGAGCAGTACTTC. Its translation: CASSQEYAPSLSYEQYF.

This clonotype was seen at least ten times. This chain uses TRBV4-3 with TRBJ2-4; D ambiguous. The CDR3 length is 17 residues. V dropped 0 bases and J dropped 5 bases, with 17 bases sitting between them. The germline CDR1 and CDR2 sequences are LGHNA and YSLEER. The DNA for the CDR3 is TGCGCCAGCAGCCAAGATTTGGGTTCGCCTGCGCAAAACATTCAGTACTTC. Protein: CASSQDLGSPAQNIQYF.

The chain uses TRBV2 and TRBJ2-3; 13 bases line up with TRBD2. Germline V CDR1 and CDR2: SNHLY, FYNNEI. Trimming at V came to 7 bases and at J to 7 bases, leaving 20 bases not matched to a gene. This CDR3 spans 19 amino acids. As DNA, the CDR3 is TGTGCCAGCACGAGCAGGACTAGCGGGGGCCCTACAACCTTCAATACGCAGTATTTT. Protein: CASTSRTSGGPTTFNTQYF.

This clonotype was seen ten or more times. The chain carries TRBV14 and TRBJ2-1, with TRBD1 identical over 7 bases. With V trimmed by 4 bases and J by 4 bases, 7 bases remained unmatched. This CDR3 contains 15 residues. The germline V gene encodes CDR1 SGHDN and CDR2 FVKESK. CDR3 in amino acids: CASSPRQGSYNEQFF. CDR3 DNA sequence: TGTGCCAGCAGCCCGCGACAGGGATCTTACAATGAGCAGTTCTTC. The full variable domain, its missing parts supplied by reference TRBV14 and TRBJ2-1, is EAGVTQFPSHSVIEKGQTVTLRCDPISGHDNLYWYRRVMGKEIKFLLHFVKESKQDESGMPNNRFLAERTGGTYSTLKVQPAELEDSGVYFCASSPRQGSYNEQFFGPGTRLTVL.

This clonotype was detected ten times or more. V is TRBV7-2 and J is TRBJ1-4, with no clear D. Germline CDR1 reads SGHTA; CDR2 reads FQGNSA. The V end lost 1 base, the J end lost 7 bases, and 10 bases lay between the germline ends. This CDR3 has 14 amino acids. CDR3 loop: CASSLVTFGEKLFF. The CDR3, as DNA: TGTGCCAGCAGCTTAGTTACCTTCGGTGAAAAACTGTTTTTT.

This clonotype was seen at least ten times. J is TRBJ1-6 and V is TRBV7-2, with 8 bases aligning to TRBD1. Germline V gives CDR1 SGHTA, CDR2 FQGNSA. V gave up 4 bases and J gave up 0 bases; unmatched junction bases: 14. The CDR3 contains 20 residues. The CDR3 protein is CASSSPFPRGPSSYNSPLHF. For the CDR3, the DNA is TGTGCCAGCAGCTCTCCCTTTCCCAGGGGGCCTAGCTCCTATAATTCACCCCTCCACTTT.

This clonotype is judged medium-sized (0.01 to 0.1%). The chain is built from TRBV24-1 and TRBJ2-2; the D gene is possibly TRBD2 (6 bases). V lost 4 bases and J lost 7, with 18 bases in between. Germline V gene sequence: CDR1 KGHDR, CDR2 SFDVKD. The CDR3 runs to 16 residues. The CDR3 nucleotides are TGTGCCACCAGTGACCCTCGACGGGGGACCCACGGGGAGCTGTTTTTT. The encoded protein is CATSDPRRGTHGELFF.